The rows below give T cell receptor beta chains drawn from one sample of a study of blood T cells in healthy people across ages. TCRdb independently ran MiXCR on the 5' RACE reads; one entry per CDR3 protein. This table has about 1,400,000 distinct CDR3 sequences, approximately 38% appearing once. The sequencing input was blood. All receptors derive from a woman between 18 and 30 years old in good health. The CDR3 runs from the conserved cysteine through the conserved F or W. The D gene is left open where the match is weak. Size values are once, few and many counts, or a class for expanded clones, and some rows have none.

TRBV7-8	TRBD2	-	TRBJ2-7	TGTGCCAGCAGCTTCCCTTCCGTGACTAGCGGGGGGATTAGCGAGCAGTACTTC	CASSFPSVTSGGISEQYF
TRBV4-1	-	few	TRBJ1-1	TGCGCCAGCAGCCAAGGGAGGGCTAGGGGATTGAACACTGAAGCTTTCTTT	CASSQGRARGLNTEAFF
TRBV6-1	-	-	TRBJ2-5	TGTGCCAGCAGTGACGGGGTGGGGCTTATTAAAGAGACCCAGTACTTC	CASSDGVGLIKETQYF
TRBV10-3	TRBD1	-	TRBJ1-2	TGTGCCATCAGCCAACAGGGGAATAGCTATGGCTACACCTTC	CAISQQGNSYGYTF
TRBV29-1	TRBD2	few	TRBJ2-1	TGCAGCGTTGATGTTACGGGGGGGCGCAATGAGCAGTTCTTC	CSVDVTGGRNEQFF
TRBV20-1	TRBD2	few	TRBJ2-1	TGCAGTGCTAGGCCCGGGACTAGCGCGAGGGATGAGCAGTTCTTC	CSARPGTSARDEQFF
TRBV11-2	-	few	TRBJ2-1	TGTGCCAGCAGCTTGGGGCGGGACGTTAACTACAATGAGCAGTTCTTC	CASSLGRDVNYNEQFF
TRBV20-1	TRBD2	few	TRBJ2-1	TGCAGTGCCATAGGACTAGCGGGAGTCAATGAGCAGTTCTTC	CSAIGLAGVNEQFF
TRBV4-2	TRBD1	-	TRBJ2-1	TGTGCCAGCAGCCAAGAATTCAGACAGGGGGTGATTGAGCAGTTCTTC	CASSQEFRQGVIEQFF
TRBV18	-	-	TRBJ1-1	TGTGCCAGCTCACCACGTGGAGACATAGCGAACACTGAAGCTTTCTTT	CASSPRGDIANTEAFF
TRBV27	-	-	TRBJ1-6	TGTGCCAGCATGGAGAGGGGCCGATATAATTCACCCCTCCACTTT	CASMERGRYNSPLHF
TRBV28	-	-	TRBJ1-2	TGTGCCAGCAGCCCGGACGTACCCTATGGCTACACCTTC	CASSPDVPYGYTF
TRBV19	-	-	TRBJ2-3	TGTGCCAGTAGTATAGTCACGGGAGTCACAGATACGCAGTATTTT	CASSIVTGVTDTQYF
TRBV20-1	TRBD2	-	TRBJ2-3	TGCAGTGCTACGGGCCTTAGCGGGAGGGCCGCAGATACGCAGTATTTT	CSATGLSGRAADTQYF
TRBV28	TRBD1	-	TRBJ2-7	TGTGCCAGCAGTTATAAACCGGGACAGGGTTTTTACGAGCAGTACTTC	CASSYKPGQGFYEQYF
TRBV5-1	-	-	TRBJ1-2	TGCGCCAGCCGAGGTGGTGAATATGGCTACACCTTC	CASRGGEYGYTF
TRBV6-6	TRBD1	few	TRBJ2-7	TGTGCCAGCAGTTATGACAGGGTGAGCTCCTACGATCAGTACTTC	CASSYDRVSSYDQYF
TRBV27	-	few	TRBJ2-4	TGTGCCAGCAGTTTCTCGGTGACGAGCCTAGCCAAAAACATTCAGTACTTC	CASSFSVTSLAKNIQYF
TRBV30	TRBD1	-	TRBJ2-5	TGTGCCTGGAGGACACAGGGGAAGGAGACCCAGTACTTC	CAWRTQGKETQYF
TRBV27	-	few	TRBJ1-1	TGTGCCAGCAGTTTATCGTTTACCCTTTTAAACACTGAAGCTTTCTTT	CASSLSFTLLNTEAFF
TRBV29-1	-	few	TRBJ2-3	TGCAGCGTTGAACATGGAGGGTCTAGCACAGATACGCAGTATTTT	CSVEHGGSSTDTQYF
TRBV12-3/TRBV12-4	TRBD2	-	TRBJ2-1	TGTGCCAGCAGGAGGGCTAGCGGGGGTAATGAGCAGTTCTTC	CASRRASGGNEQFF
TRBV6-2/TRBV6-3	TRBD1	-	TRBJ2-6	TGTGCCAGCAGTACGAGAGGGACAGCAAGCTCTGGGGCCAACGTCCTGACTTTC	CASSTRGTASSGANVLTF
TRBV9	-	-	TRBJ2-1	TGTGCCAGCAGCGTAGGGCTCCGGGCGGACAATGAGCAGTTCTTC	CASSVGLRADNEQFF